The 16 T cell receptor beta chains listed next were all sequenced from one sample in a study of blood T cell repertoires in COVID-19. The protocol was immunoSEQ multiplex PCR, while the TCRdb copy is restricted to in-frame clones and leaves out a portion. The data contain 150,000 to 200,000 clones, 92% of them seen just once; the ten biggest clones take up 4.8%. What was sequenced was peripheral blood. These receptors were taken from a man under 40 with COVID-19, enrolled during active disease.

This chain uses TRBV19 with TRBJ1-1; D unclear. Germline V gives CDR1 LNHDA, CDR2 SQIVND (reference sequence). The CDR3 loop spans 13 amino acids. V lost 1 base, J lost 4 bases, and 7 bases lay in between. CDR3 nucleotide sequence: TGTGCCAGTAGTATAGGAGGGAGCACTGAAGCTTTCTTT. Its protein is CASSIGGSTEAFF.

The CDR3 DNA reads TGCGCCAGCAGCCAAGACGCGTACGGCTCCTACGAGCAGTACTTC. Its translation: CASSQDAYGSYEQYF. V and J are TRBV4-3 and TRBJ2-7; no firm D call. Germline loops: CDR1 LGHNA, CDR2 YSLEER. V lost 0 bases, J lost 0 bases, and 9 bases lay in between. The CDR3 has 15 amino acids.

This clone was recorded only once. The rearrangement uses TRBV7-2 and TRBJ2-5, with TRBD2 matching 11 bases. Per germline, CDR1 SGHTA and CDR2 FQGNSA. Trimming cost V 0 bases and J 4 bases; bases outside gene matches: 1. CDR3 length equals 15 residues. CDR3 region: CASSLALAGGETQYF. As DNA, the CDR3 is TGTGCCAGCAGCTTAGCGCTAGCGGGAGGAGAGACCCAGTACTTC. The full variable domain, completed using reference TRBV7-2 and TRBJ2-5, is GAGVSQSPSNKVTEKGKDVELRCDPISGHTALYWYRQSLGQGLEFLIYFQGNSAPDKSGLPSDRFSAERTGGSVSTLTIQRTQQEDSAVYLCASSLALAGGETQYFGPGTRLLVL.

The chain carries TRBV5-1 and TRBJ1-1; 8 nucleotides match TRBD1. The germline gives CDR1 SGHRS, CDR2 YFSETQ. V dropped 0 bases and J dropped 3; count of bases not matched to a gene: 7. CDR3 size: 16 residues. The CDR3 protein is CASSLDDLDRDTEAFF. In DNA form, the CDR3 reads TGCGCCAGCAGCTTGGACGACTTGGACAGGGACACTGAAGCTTTCTTT.

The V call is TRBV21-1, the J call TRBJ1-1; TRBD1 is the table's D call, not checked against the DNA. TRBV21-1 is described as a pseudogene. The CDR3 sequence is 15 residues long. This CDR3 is CASIAQGNANTEAFF. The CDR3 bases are TGTGCCAGCATTGCACAGGGGAATGCGAACACTGAAGCTTTCTTT.

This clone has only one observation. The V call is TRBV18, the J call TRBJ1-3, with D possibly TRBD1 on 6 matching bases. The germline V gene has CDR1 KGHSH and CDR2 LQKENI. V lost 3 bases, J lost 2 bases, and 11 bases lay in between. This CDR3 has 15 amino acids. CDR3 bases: TGTGCCAGCTCACCTAACAGGGAAGCTGGAAACACCATATATTTT. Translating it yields CASSPNREAGNTIYF.

The CDR3 nucleotides are TGTGCCAGCAGTTTATCGACAGGGTTCGGTGAAGCTTTCTTT. Translation gives CASSLSTGFGEAFF. This sequence joins TRBV28 and TRBJ1-1; 7 bases are a match to TRBD1. The CDR3 sequence is 14 residues long. Germline lookup yields CDR1 MDHEN and CDR2 SYDVKM. Unmatched junction bases numbered 6, after V lost 1 base and J lost 7 bases.

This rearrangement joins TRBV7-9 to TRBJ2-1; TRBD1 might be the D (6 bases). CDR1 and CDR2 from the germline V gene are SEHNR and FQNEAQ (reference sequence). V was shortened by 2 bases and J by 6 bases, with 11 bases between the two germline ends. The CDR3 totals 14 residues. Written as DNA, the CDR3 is TGTGCCAGCAGCTTACCTCTAGGGGGCAATGAGCAGTTCTTC. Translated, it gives CASSLPLGGNEQFF.

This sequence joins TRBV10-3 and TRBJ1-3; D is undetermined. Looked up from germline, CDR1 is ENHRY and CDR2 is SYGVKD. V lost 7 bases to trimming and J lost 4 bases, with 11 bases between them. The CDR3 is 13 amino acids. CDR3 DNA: TGTGCCATCAACCAGGAGGACGGAAACACCATATATTTT. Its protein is CAINQEDGNTIYF.

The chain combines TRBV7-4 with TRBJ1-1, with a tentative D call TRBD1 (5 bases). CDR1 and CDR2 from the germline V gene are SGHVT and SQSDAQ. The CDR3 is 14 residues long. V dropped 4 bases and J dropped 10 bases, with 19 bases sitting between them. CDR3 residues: CASSWGLWDRRAFF. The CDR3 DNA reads TGTGCCAGCAGCTGGGGACTCTGGGATCGTCGAGCTTTCTTT.

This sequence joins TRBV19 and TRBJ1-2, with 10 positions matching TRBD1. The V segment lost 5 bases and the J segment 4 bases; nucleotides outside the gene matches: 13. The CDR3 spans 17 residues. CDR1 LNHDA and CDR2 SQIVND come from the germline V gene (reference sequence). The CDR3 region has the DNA TGTGCCAGTAGTCCCCGGGACAGGGGAGGGTATAGCTATGGCTACACCTTC. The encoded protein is CASSPRDRGGYSYGYTF.

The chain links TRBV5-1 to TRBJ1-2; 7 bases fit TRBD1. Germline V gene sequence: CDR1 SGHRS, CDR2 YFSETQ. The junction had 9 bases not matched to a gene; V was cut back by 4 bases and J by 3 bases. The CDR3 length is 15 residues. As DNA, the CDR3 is TGCGCCAGCAGCCCCGGGACAGCTCCTGACTATGGCTACACCTTC. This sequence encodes CASSPGTAPDYGYTF.

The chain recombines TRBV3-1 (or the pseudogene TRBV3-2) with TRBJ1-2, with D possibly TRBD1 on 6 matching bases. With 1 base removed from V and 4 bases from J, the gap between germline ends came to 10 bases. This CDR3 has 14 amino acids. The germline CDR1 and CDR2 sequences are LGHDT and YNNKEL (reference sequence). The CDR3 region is CASSQGTASYGYTF. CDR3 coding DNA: TGTGCCAGCAGCCAAGGGACAGCGAGCTATGGCTACACCTTC.

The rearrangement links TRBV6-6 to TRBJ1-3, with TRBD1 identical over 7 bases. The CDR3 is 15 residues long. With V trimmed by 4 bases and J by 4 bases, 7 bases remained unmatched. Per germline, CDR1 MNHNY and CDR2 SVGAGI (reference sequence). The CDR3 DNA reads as TGTGCCAGCAGTTTTCTACAGGGGTACGGAAACACCATATATTTT. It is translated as CASSFLQGYGNTIYF.

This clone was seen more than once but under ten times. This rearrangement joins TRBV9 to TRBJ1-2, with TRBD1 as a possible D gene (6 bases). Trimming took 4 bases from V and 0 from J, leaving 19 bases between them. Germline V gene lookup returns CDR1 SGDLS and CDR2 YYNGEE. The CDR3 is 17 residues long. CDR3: CASSSSPDRYSNYGYTF. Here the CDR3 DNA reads TGTGCCAGCAGCTCCTCCCCGGACAGATACTCTAACTATGGCTACACCTTC.

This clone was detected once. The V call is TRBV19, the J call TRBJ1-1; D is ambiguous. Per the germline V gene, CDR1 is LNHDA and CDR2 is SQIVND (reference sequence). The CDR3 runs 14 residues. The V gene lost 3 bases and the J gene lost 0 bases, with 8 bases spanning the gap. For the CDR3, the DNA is TGTGCCAGTAGTATTGCACCTATGAACACTGAAGCTTTCTTT. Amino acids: CASSIAPMNTEAFF. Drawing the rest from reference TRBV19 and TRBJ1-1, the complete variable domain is DGGITQSPKYLFRKEGQNVTLSCEQNLNHDAMYWYRQDPGQGLRLIYYSQIVNDFQKGDIAEGYSVSREKKESFPLTVTSAQKNPTAFYLCASSIAPMNTEAFFGQGTRLTVV.